This entry lists 13 T cell receptor beta chains sequenced from one sample in a study of CD8 T cells in ankylosing spondylitis. In TCRdb, the 5' RACE reads were re-called with MiXCR into one record per CDR3 protein. The repertoire consists of about 300,000 distinct CDR3 sequences, with roughly 10% occurring once and the leading ten covering roughly 9%. The material sequenced was blood, either unsorted or a sorted T cell fraction (not recorded which). These receptors were collected from a female donor with ankylosing spondylitis or in good health (not recorded which).

This clonotype was seen repeatedly, ten times or more. V is TRBV14 and J is TRBJ2-7, with 9 bases identical to TRBD2. This CDR3 spans 15 amino acids. J was trimmed by 0 bases and V by 3 bases; bases with no gene match: 3. From germline, CDR1 is SGHDN and CDR2 FVKESK. This chain's CDR3 is CASSQYSGSSYEQYF. CDR3 coding DNA: TGTGCCAGCAGCCAGTATAGCGGGAGCTCCTACGAGCAGTACTTC.

Points on this clonotype: With a much larger clone just one base away, this may be a read error. The chain joins TRBV20-1 to TRBJ2-2, with a possible D match to TRBD2 (6 bases). The CDR3 has 13 amino acids. Per germline, CDR1 DFQATT and CDR2 SNEGSKA (reference sequence). In DNA form, the CDR3 reads TGCAGTGCGGCGGGGACCCTCACCGGGGCGCTGTTTTTT. This translates into CSAAGTLTGALFF.

J is TRBJ2-7 and V is TRBV7-8; D is possibly TRBD1 (7 bases). Per germline, CDR1 SGHVS and CDR2 FQNEAQ. This CDR3 comprises 15 residues. V dropped 6 bases and J dropped 4 bases, with 19 bases sitting between them. CDR3 in DNA: TGTGCCAGCAGGAGGTTGGAGGGGGCTGGTTACGAGCAGTACTTC. As protein: CASRRLEGAGYEQYF. The full variable domain, with the rest looked up from reference TRBV7-8 and TRBJ2-7, is GAGVSQSPRYKVAKRGQDVALRCDPISGHVSLFWYQQALGQGPEFLTYFQNEAQLDKSGLPSDRFFAERPEGSVSTLKIQRTQQEDSAVYLCASRRLEGAGYEQYFGPGTRLTVT.

The sample holds a few counts of this clonotype. The chain carries TRBV2 and TRBJ2-3; 7 nucleotides match TRBD2. There are 12 residues in the CDR3. Per the germline V gene, CDR1 is SNHLY and CDR2 is FYNNEI. V lost 6 bases and J lost 11; bases outside the gene matches: 8. Here the CDR3 DNA reads TGTGCCAGCAGCCTAGGACTAGACAGGCAGTATTTT. This codes for CASSLGLDRQYF.

This clonotype came up a few times. CDR3 sequence: CASSLRGIDGYTF. The CDR3 nucleotides read TGTGCCAGCAGCTTGCGGGGAATCGATGGCTACACCTTC. The chain employs TRBV5-5 and TRBJ1-2; no clear D. This CDR3 region has 13 residues. Germline assignment: CDR1 SGHKS and CDR2 YYEKEE (reference sequence). Trimming took off 1 base at V and 6 bases at J, with 10 bases between the two ends.

This clonotype has ten or more counts. This rearrangement joins TRBV5-1 to TRBJ1-1; D is unresolved. Germline CDR1 and CDR2: SGHRS and YFSETQ. V lost 4 bases to trimming and J lost 1 base, with 17 bases between them. The CDR3 covers 16 residues. The CDR3 reads CASSLALAMWNTEAFF. The DNA of the CDR3 is TGCGCCAGCAGCCTGGCATTAGCAATGTGGAACACTGAAGCTTTCTTT. Looking up the rest from reference TRBV5-1 and TRBJ1-1 gives the full variable domain: KAGVTQTPRYLIKTRGQQVTLSCSPISGHRSVSWYQQTPGQGLQFLFEYFSETQRNKGNFPGRFSGRQFSNSRSEMNVSTLELGDSALYLCASSLALAMWNTEAFFGQGTRLTVV.

This clonotype was recorded many times. The J gene is TRBJ2-1, the V gene TRBV20-1; 9 positions agree with TRBD2. The CDR3 is 14 amino acids. CDR1 is DFQATT, CDR2 SNEGSKA, per germline (reference sequence). V lost 6 bases to trimming and J lost 8 bases; unmatched junction nucleotides: 11. The CDR3 coding sequence is TGCAGTGCAAATAGCGGGGGCCGGGGGTATGAGCAGTTCTTC. Its translation: CSANSGGRGYEQFF.

In its sample, this clonotype was seen many times. The chain employs TRBV5-5 and TRBJ1-1; D remains unclear. CDR3 length: 16 residues. Germline-derived CDR1 and CDR2 are SGHKS and YYEKEE (reference sequence). V lost 5 bases to trimming and J lost 0 bases, with 17 bases between them. The CDR3 nucleotides read TGTGCCAGCAGTTCTCCGGGCCGGAGATTGAACACTGAAGCTTTCTTT. This sequence encodes CASSSPGRRLNTEAFF.

This clonotype came up many times. The chain uses TRBV12-3 or TRBV12-4 and TRBJ2-1; 7 bases line up with TRBD1. This CDR3 comprises 13 residues. V gave up 8 bases and J gave up 10 bases; unmatched junction bases: 11. The CDR3 loop is CASLLGTVREQFF. In DNA, the CDR3 is TGTGCCAGCCTCCTTGGGACAGTTAGGGAGCAGTTCTTC.

In its sample, this clonotype was seen a few times. Here the CDR3 reads CSVEEFGDTQYF. For the CDR3, the DNA is TGCAGCGTTGAAGAATTTGGAGATACGCAGTATTTT. This chain links TRBV29-1 with TRBJ2-3; D not certain. The CDR3 loop spans 12 amino acids. V was trimmed by 0 bases and J by 5 bases, leaving 6 bases between them. Germline assignment: CDR1 SQVTM and CDR2 ANQGSEA.

This clonotype was detected ten times or more. The rearrangement joins TRBV5-1 to TRBJ2-2, with D possibly being TRBD2 (6 bases). The CDR3 contains 16 residues. Germline CDR1 reads SGHRS; CDR2 reads YFSETQ. The V end was cut by 4 bases, the J end by 2 bases, with 15 bases between. In DNA, the CDR3 is TGCGCCAGCAGCGCAACTGTAGCGGTTAACACCGGGGAGCTGTTTTTT. Protein: CASSATVAVNTGELFF.

This clonotype was recorded many times. J is TRBJ2-2 and V is TRBV25-1, with 9 bases identical to TRBD1. Germline CDR1 is MGHDK and CDR2 is SYGVNS. V lost 3 bases and J lost 0; bases outside the gene matches: 17. CDR3 length: 21 residues. CDR3 sequence (DNA): TGTGCCAGCAGTGAGCGCCTATTATCCCGGGACAGGGCCACGAACACCGGGGAGCTGTTTTTT. This translates into CASSERLLSRDRATNTGELFF. Complete variable domain (other parts from reference TRBV25-1 and TRBJ2-2): EADIYQTPRYLVIGTGKKITLECSQTMGHDKMYWYQQDPGMELHLIHYSYGVNSTEKGDLSSESTVSRIRTEHFPLTLESARPSHTSQYLCASSERLLSRDRATNTGELFFGEGSRLTVL.

In regard to this clonotype: A single base separates this from a much larger clone, so it may be a read error. V usage is TRBV6-1 and J usage is TRBJ1-1; a weak D match, TRBD1 (5 bases). This CDR3 is 13 amino acids long. Germline V gene lookup returns CDR1 MNHNS and CDR2 SASEGT. CDR3 sequence reads: CPSSETGKREAFF. CDR3 DNA: TGTCCCAGCAGTGAAACAGGAAAACGTGAAGCTTTCTTT.